This passage covers 30 T cell receptor beta chains from one sample sequenced in a study of spatial heterogeneity in lung cancer. TCRdb re-called the 5' RACE reads through MiXCR, storing one row per CDR3 protein. This repertoire shows 15,000 to 20,000 distinct CDR3 sequences, over 15% found once; its top ten account for over 13%. Time point reported: sample taken at primary tumor resection. Unsorted samples of tumor, nontumor lung or frozen PBMC had their whole RNA sequenced. The sample was PBMCs, taken at surgery. The receptors come from a male donor with early-stage non-small cell lung cancer.

This clonotype was counted between two and nine times. The V gene is TRBV12-5, the J gene TRBJ1-3; 9 positions match TRBD1. CDR3 length: 15 amino acids. The ends lost 5 bases at V and 5 bases at J; junction bases unmatched: 7. The germline CDR1 and CDR2 sequences are LGHNT and FRNRAP. CDR3 amino acids: CASGLSTGGRNTIYF. The CDR3 nucleotides are TGTGCTAGTGGTCTATCCACAGGGGGCAGAAACACCATATATTTT.

This clonotype appeared many times. The chain combines TRBV18 with TRBJ2-7; D may be TRBD1 (6 bases). V was clipped by 2 bases and J by 4 bases, with 9 bases between them. Germline CDR1 and CDR2: KGHSH and LQKENI. CDR3 length equals 13 residues. The CDR3 reads CASSPTDSYEQYF. CDR3 bases: TGTGCCAGCTCACCAACGGACAGTTACGAGCAGTACTTC.

This clonotype was counted many times. The rearrangement joins TRBV6-6 to TRBJ1-5; unclear D gene. Trimming pared 0 bases from V and 0 bases from J, leaving 12 bases between. Germline-derived CDR1 and CDR2 are MNHNY and SVGAGI (reference sequence). The CDR3 is 17 amino acids. The CDR3 is CASSYSIAGGSNQPQHF. The CDR3 DNA reads as TGTGCCAGCAGTTACTCGATCGCGGGAGGTAGCAATCAGCCCCAGCATTTT.

This clonotype was found many times. This sequence joins TRBV9 and TRBJ2-7, with 9 positions matching TRBD2. Per germline, CDR1 SGDLS and CDR2 YYNGEE. V lost 0 bases and J lost 2; bases outside the gene matches: 6. There are 16 residues in the CDR3. CDR3 sequence reads: CASSVGPRGGPYEQYF. The CDR3 DNA follows: TGTGCCAGCAGCGTAGGCCCGCGGGGGGGCCCCTACGAGCAGTACTTC. Drawing the rest from reference TRBV9 and TRBJ2-7, the complete variable domain is DSGVTQTPKHLITATGQRVTLRCSPRSGDLSVYWYQQSLDQGLQFLIQYYNGEERAKGNILERFSAQQFPDLHSELNLSSLELGDSALYFCASSVGPRGGPYEQYFGPGTRLTVT.

The chain carries TRBV5-1 and TRBJ1-2, with TRBD1 identical over 7 bases. The CDR3 covers 14 residues. With V trimmed by 4 bases and J by 4 bases, 7 bases remained unmatched. CDR1 and CDR2 from the germline V gene are SGHRS and YFSETQ. CDR3 protein: CASSRGGGVYGYTF. In nucleotides, the CDR3 is TGCGCCAGCAGCCGTGGAGGGGGCGTCTATGGCTACACCTTC.

The chain couples TRBV30 to TRBJ2-5; 8 nucleotides agree with TRBD2. The CDR3 runs 15 residues. The germline gives CDR1 GTSNPN, CDR2 SVGIG (reference sequence). V lost 5 bases to trimming and J lost 1 base; unmatched junction nucleotides: 9. CDR3 loop: CAWSETSALQETQYF. The CDR3 nucleotides read TGTGCCTGGTCTGAGACTAGCGCACTCCAAGAGACCCAGTACTTC.

The chain uses TRBV19 and TRBJ2-2, with unresolved D. Trimming shortened V by 3 bases and J by 6 bases, and 8 bases separated the two germline ends. The CDR3 loop spans 13 amino acids. Germline V gene data show CDR1 as LNHDA and CDR2 as SQIVND (reference sequence). This CDR3 reads CASSIFGSGELFF. The CDR3, as DNA: TGTGCCAGTAGTATCTTTGGTTCCGGGGAGCTGTTTTTT.

The rearrangement links TRBV4-1 to TRBJ1-2; D is ambiguous. V was pared by 0 bases and J by 8 bases, with 10 bases between. This CDR3 is built from 13 residues. Per the germline V gene, CDR1 is MGHRA and CDR2 is YSYEKL. The CDR3: CASSQELTGGYTF. CDR3 coding DNA: TGCGCCAGCAGCCAAGAGTTGACCGGAGGCTACACCTTC.

This clonotype was detected many times. Here the CDR3 reads CASSPTANYGYTF. Here the CDR3 DNA reads TGTGCCAGCAGCCCGACAGCTAACTATGGCTACACCTTC. This chain uses TRBV7-9 with TRBJ1-2; a weak D match, TRBD1 (5 bases). V was clipped by 5 bases and J by 0 bases, with 7 bases between them. The CDR3 loop spans 13 amino acids. CDR1 and CDR2 (germline): SEHNR, FQNEAQ (reference sequence).

This clonotype showed up just a few times. CDR3 sequence (DNA): TGTGCCAGCAGCCAAGATGATGTCTTCTATAATTCACCCCTCCACTTT. Protein: CASSQDDVFYNSPLHF. The V and J genes are TRBV3-1 and TRBJ1-6; D gene ambiguous. V was clipped by 0 bases and J by 3 bases, with 9 bases between them. Germline CDR1 reads LGHDT; CDR2 reads YNNKEL (reference sequence). The CDR3 covers 16 residues.

The sample holds many counts of this clonotype. CDR3 nucleotide sequence: TGTGCCAGCAGCTTACTTGTAGGGGGAATCAACTACAATGAGCAGTTCTTC. This sequence encodes CASSLLVGGINYNEQFF. This chain uses TRBV7-9 with TRBJ2-1; TRBD1 is a possible D gene (6 bases). The V and J ends lost 2 bases and 3 bases respectively, with 17 bases between them. CDR3 length: 17 amino acids. The germline V gene has CDR1 SEHNR and CDR2 FQNEAQ (reference sequence).

This clonotype was observed at least ten times. The V and J genes are TRBV19 and TRBJ2-5; a weak D match, TRBD2 (6 bases). There are 14 residues in the CDR3. Trimming stripped 3 bases from V and 6 bases from J, with 14 bases between. Germline-derived CDR1 and CDR2 are LNHDA and SQIVND (reference sequence). The CDR3, as DNA: TGTGCCAGTAGTATTTGGACTACGGATAAGACCCAGTACTTC. It translates to CASSIWTTDKTQYF.

In this sample, this clonotype turned up many times. The J gene is TRBJ1-6, the V gene TRBV19; 12 nucleotides align to TRBD1. CDR1 and CDR2 (germline): LNHDA, SQIVND (reference sequence). V lost 1 base to trimming and J lost 10 bases; unmatched junction nucleotides: 5. There are 16 residues in the CDR3. The CDR3 DNA reads TGTGCCAGTAGTATAGCCCGGGACAGGGGGCTGTCACCCCTCCACTTT. Protein: CASSIARDRGLSPLHF.

This clonotype was detected a few times. The V gene is TRBV4-2, the J gene TRBJ1-5, with D tentatively TRBD1 (5 bases). Trimming removed 2 bases at V and 2 bases at J, with 7 bases between. This CDR3 has 14 amino acids. Germline V lookup: CDR1 LGHNA, CDR2 YNFKEQ. Here the CDR3 DNA reads TGTGCCAGCAGCCAAACGGGGGGCAATCAGCCCCAGCATTTT. This sequence encodes CASSQTGGNQPQHF.

Only one count was recorded for this clonotype. V gene TRBV29-1 combines with J gene TRBJ2-7; TRBD1 matches 7 bases. The CDR3 contains 10 residues. V trimming: 5 bases; J trimming: 5 bases; junction bases outside the gene matches: 0. Germline V gene sequence: CDR1 SQVTM, CDR2 ANQGSEA. This chain's CDR3 is CSVTGDEQYF. Here the CDR3 DNA reads TGCAGCGTTACAGGGGACGAGCAGTACTTC.

This clonotype was found a few times. The rearrangement uses TRBV20-1 and TRBJ1-5; D possibly corresponds to TRBD1 (5 bases). Trimming removed 0 bases from V and 6 bases from J, with 18 bases in between. Germline V gives CDR1 DFQATT, CDR2 SNEGSKA (reference sequence). The CDR3 sequence is 16 residues long. CDR3 protein: CSARDSAREGGQPQHF. CDR3 sequence (DNA): TGCAGTGCTAGAGATTCGGCCAGGGAAGGCGGTCAGCCCCAGCATTTT.

The chain uses TRBV7-9 and TRBJ2-1; D unclear. The V and J ends lost 3 bases and 3 bases respectively, with 12 bases between them. CDR1 SEHNR and CDR2 FQNEAQ come from the germline V gene (reference sequence). This CDR3 spans 15 amino acids. The CDR3 DNA sequence: TGTGCCAGCAGCTTTTCCCCTACGGGCTACAATGAGCAGTTCTTC. It is translated as CASSFSPTGYNEQFF.

This clonotype was detected ten times or more. The rearrangement links TRBV7-8 to TRBJ2-2; 7 positions agree with TRBD1. With V trimmed by 6 bases and J by 4 bases, 8 bases remained unmatched. Germline values: CDR1 SGHVS, CDR2 FQNEAQ. The CDR3 extends over 15 amino acids. Here the CDR3 reads CASRPTDRSTGELFF. The CDR3 region has the DNA TGTGCCAGCAGACCTACGGACAGGAGCACCGGGGAGCTGTTTTTT.

This clonotype was counted ten times or more. The chain joins TRBV23-1 to TRBJ1-6, with 8 bases lining up with TRBD1. TRBV23-1 is noted as an ORF with a role that remains uncertain. J lost 5 bases, V lost 0 bases, and 6 bases had no gene match. This CDR3 spans 17 amino acids. The CDR3 protein is CASSQSNRTGNNSPLHF. The DNA for the CDR3 is TGCGCCAGCAGTCAATCAAACCGGACAGGGAATAATTCACCCCTCCACTTT.

This clonotype has a count of ten or more. The chain links TRBV7-9 to TRBJ2-1; D perhaps matches TRBD1 (5 bases). Per the germline V gene, CDR1 is SEHNR and CDR2 is FQNEAQ (reference sequence). Trimming cost V 1 base and J 3 bases, with 10 bases left between them. There are 15 residues in the CDR3. Here the CDR3 reads CASSLGPGNYNEQFF. DNA for the CDR3: TGTGCCAGCAGCTTAGGGCCAGGGAACTACAATGAGCAGTTCTTC. Combining the CDR3 with reference TRBV7-9 and TRBJ2-1 gives the whole variable domain DTGVSQNPRHKITKRGQNVTFRCDPISEHNRLYWYRQTLGQGPEFLTYFQNEAQLEKSRLLSDRFSAERPKGSFSTLEIQRTEQGDSAMYLCASSLGPGNYNEQFFGPGTRLTVL.

V and J are TRBV18 and TRBJ2-6, with unresolved D. CDR1 is KGHSH, CDR2 LQKENI, per germline. The CDR3 sequence is 16 residues long. Between the trimmed V and J ends, which lost 3 bases and 2 bases, there was a span of 11 bases. The CDR3 DNA reads TGTGCCAGCTCACCCCCCGCCAGGCCTGGGGCCAACGTCCTGACTTTC. Protein product: CASSPPARPGANVLTF.

This clonotype was counted many times. The V gene is TRBV5-1, the J gene TRBJ1-1; TRBD1 aligns across 11 bases. CDR1 is SGHRS, CDR2 YFSETQ, per germline. V lost 3 bases to trimming and J lost 4 bases; unmatched junction nucleotides: 8. This CDR3 is 16 amino acids long. The CDR3 sequence: CASSSAGTGGSTEAFF. The CDR3 nucleotides are TGCGCCAGCAGCTCGGCCGGGACAGGGGGAAGCACTGAAGCTTTCTTT.

This clonotype was observed many times. The chain joins TRBV15 to TRBJ2-3; 11 positions match TRBD2. The V gene end was trimmed by 0 bases and the J gene end by 6 bases; junction bases not matched to a gene: 5. The CDR3 has 16 amino acids. Per germline, CDR1 LNHNV and CDR2 YYDKDF (reference sequence). The CDR3 DNA sequence: TGTGCCACCAGCAGAGATGTGACTAGCGGGGCTGATACGCAGTATTTT. It yields the protein CATSRDVTSGADTQYF.

The gene calls are TRBV7-2 and TRBJ2-7; D perhaps matches TRBD1 (6 bases). V was shortened by 5 bases and J by 5 bases, with 22 bases between the two germline ends. The germline V gene encodes CDR1 SGHTA and CDR2 FQGNSA. The CDR3 extends over 16 amino acids. CDR3 region: CASSRPGGGIINEQYF. CDR3 DNA sequence: TGTGCCAGCAGCCGCCCAGGTGGGGGCATCATCAACGAGCAGTACTTC.

The chain employs TRBV5-1 and TRBJ1-6; D unresolved. The CDR3 has 16 amino acids. The germline V gene has CDR1 SGHRS and CDR2 YFSETQ. Trimming removed 2 bases at V and 0 bases at J, with 9 bases between. This CDR3 is CASSFGESSYNSPLHF. The CDR3 DNA follows: TGCGCCAGCAGCTTCGGGGAAAGCTCCTATAATTCACCCCTCCACTTT.

CDR3 protein: CASSLVQGAADTQYF. CDR3 nucleotides: TGCGCCAGCAGCCTTGTCCAGGGCGCCGCAGATACGCAGTATTTT. The V and J genes are TRBV4-1 and TRBJ2-3; possibly TRBD1 for D (5 bases). Germline CDR1 is MGHRA and CDR2 is YSYEKL. V shed 4 bases and J shed 4 bases, with 15 bases lying between them. The CDR3 loop spans 15 amino acids.

By share, this clonotype counts as medium-sized. The chain couples TRBV7-9 to TRBJ1-2; D is perhaps TRBD1 (5 bases). The V gene's germline CDR1 is SEHNR and CDR2 FQNEAQ (reference sequence). This CDR3 comprises 15 residues. V was clipped by 1 base and J by 3 bases, with 12 bases between them. CDR3 in amino acids: CASSLDPGRDYGYTF. The CDR3 coding sequence is TGTGCCAGCAGCTTAGACCCAGGGAGAGACTATGGCTACACCTTC.

This clonotype showed up many times. The V gene is TRBV4-1, the J gene TRBJ2-7; D is unclear. Trimming pared 5 bases from V and 4 bases from J, leaving 9 bases between. The germline V gene has CDR1 MGHRA and CDR2 YSYEKL. CDR3 length: 12 residues. The CDR3 loop reads CASSADTYEQYF. In DNA form, the CDR3 reads TGCGCCAGCAGCGCTGACACGTACGAGCAGTACTTC.

Of note for this clonotype: A much larger clone lies one base from this, so it may be a read error. The chain has TRBV19 and TRBJ1-5; D is unclear. There are 14 residues in the CDR3. Trimming took 5 bases from V and 7 from J, leaving 15 bases between them. Germline V gene sequence: CDR1 LNHDA, CDR2 SQIVND (reference sequence). This chain's CDR3 is CASSPRTFAQPQHF. The CDR3 DNA sequence: TGTGCCAGTAGTCCCAGGACTTTCGCCCAGCCCCAGCATTTT. The variable domain in full, completed from reference TRBV19 and TRBJ1-5, reads DGGITQSPKYLFRKEGQNVTLSCEQNLNHDAMYWYRQDPGQGLRLIYYSQIVNDFQKGDIAEGYSVSREKKESFPLTVTSAQKNPTAFYLCASSPRTFAQPQHFGDGTRLSIL.

This clonotype was counted many times. CDR3 nucleotides: TGCAGTGCTAGGGGGGAGGCTGTGTTCGCAGATACGCAGTATTTT. Its translation is CSARGEAVFADTQYF. J is TRBJ2-3 and V is TRBV20-1; D possibly corresponds to TRBD2 (6 bases). The CDR3 runs 15 residues. The germline V gene has CDR1 DFQATT and CDR2 SNEGSKA (reference sequence). V was cut by 3 bases and J by 4 bases, with 17 bases left in between.